This record concerns one TCR beta chain sequence. The target antigen is unknown. This specimen belongs to a study of T cells expressing NK-cell markers. Study at large: Sorted T-cell subsets CD3+CD56+NKG2C+, CD3+CD56+NKG2C- and CD3+CD56-NKG2C+ were TCR beta-sequenced. Study-level points and caveats: Dominant NKG2C+ clonotypes in 5 or 6 donors made up roughly 1.0-7.0% of CD8+ T cells.

Germline assignment: CDR1 DFQATT and CDR2 SNEGSKA (reference sequence). The CDR3 runs to 12 residues. Making the TCR beta cDNA relied on 5'RACE template switching with UMIs. TCRdb reprocessed the 5' RACE reads and reports one entry per CDR3 protein, with no DNA. The sample yields some 450,000 distinct CDR3 sequences, of which the top ten take up about 7.3%. The rearrangement joins TRBV20-1 to TRBJ2-7. The sequencing sample was made of blood T cells: a sorted CD56 or NKG2C T cell subset, CD4+ or CD8+ T cells, or bulk PBMC T cells (not recorded which). The receptor comes from a woman aged 18 to 75 in good health. This CDR3 is CSARASTYEQYF.